One and the same sample provided the 22 T cell receptor beta chains below, sequenced in a study of vaccination and CD4 T cells after COVID-19. Treatment of the sample: roughly ten-day PBMC culture with coronavirus spike peptide pools or control peptides (ViraFEST assay). Their antigens are not known. The Oncomine TCR Beta short-read assay was what sequenced the DNA obtained from cultured CD4+ T cells. TCRdb re-called the PCR reads with MiXCR, one entry per CDR3 protein. The sample lists over 11,000 distinct CDR3 sequences, over 20% occurring once. Sequencing input: cultured CD4+ T cells from blood. These receptors all stem from a human donor with COVID-19.

This clonotype was counted only a few times. The chain carries TRBV19 and TRBJ2-2; tentatively, D is TRBD1 (7 bases). CDR3 length equals 14 residues. CDR1 and CDR2 (germline): LNHDA, SQIVND (reference sequence). Trimming removed 4 bases from V and 5 bases from J, with 11 bases in between. Written as DNA, the CDR3 is TGTGCCAGTAGTACAGGGGGAGGTACCGGGGAGCTGTTTTTT. The encoded protein is CASSTGGGTGELFF. Combining the CDR3 with reference TRBV19 and TRBJ2-2 gives the whole variable domain DGGITQSPKYLFRKEGQNVTLSCEQNLNHDAMYWYRQDPGQGLRLIYYSQIVNDFQKGDIAEGYSVSREKKESFPLTVTSAQKNPTAFYLCASSTGGGTGELFFGEGSRLTVL.

The chain employs TRBV29-1 and TRBJ1-2, with 8 bases aligning to TRBD1. This CDR3 has 12 amino acids. The ends lost 4 bases at V and 6 bases at J; junction bases unmatched: 4. CDR1 and CDR2 (germline): SQVTM, ANQGSEA. CDR3: CSVGAGGHGYTF. The CDR3 region has the DNA TGCAGCGTTGGTGCAGGGGGCCATGGCTACACCTTC. Using reference TRBV29-1 and TRBJ1-2 for the parts outside the CDR3, the full variable domain is SAVISQKPSRDICQRGTSLTIQCQVDSQVTMMFWYRQQPGQSLTLIATANQGSEATYESGFVIDKFPISRPNLTFSTLTVSNMSPEDSSIYLCSVGAGGHGYTFGSGTRLTVV.

This clonotype has more than one count but fewer than ten. The CDR3 sequence is CASSLEGTGKKHF. The CDR3, as DNA: TGTGCCAGCAGCCTGGAGGGCACAGGGAAAAAGCATTTT. This chain uses TRBV5-4 with TRBJ1-5; tentatively, D is TRBD1 (6 bases). The V end lost 4 bases, the J end lost 14 bases, and 19 bases lay between the germline ends. Germline CDR1 is SGHNT and CDR2 is YYREEE (reference sequence). CDR3 length: 13 amino acids.

In regard to this clonotype: This may come from a read error, since a much larger clone is one base off. The chain has TRBV6-1 and TRBJ1-5; D may be TRBD1 (5 bases). The CDR3 totals 14 residues. CDR1 and CDR2 from the germline V gene are MNHNS and SASEGT. With 3 bases removed from V and 9 bases from J, the gap between germline ends came to 15 bases. The CDR3 sequence: CASSEAGRGPPQHF. CDR3 DNA: TGTGCCAGCAGTGAGGCGGGGAGGGGTCCGCCCCAGCATTTT.

This clonotype is medium-sized by share. V is TRBV6-5 and J is TRBJ2-2, with D unresolved. Germline CDR1 MNHEY, CDR2 SVGAGI. The CDR3 totals 16 residues. Trimming pared 0 bases from V and 0 bases from J, leaving 8 bases between. The CDR3: CASSYSRRTNTGELFF. The CDR3 DNA reads TGTGCCAGCAGTTACTCGAGGCGTACGAACACCGGGGAGCTGTTTTTT.

The chain recombines TRBV4-1 with TRBJ2-2; 8 bases map to TRBD1. The CDR3 is made up of 17 amino acids. The J segment lost 6 bases and the V segment lost 0 bases, leaving 9 bases of the junction unmatched. CDR1 MGHRA and CDR2 YSYEKL come from the germline V gene. Written as DNA, the CDR3 is TGCGCCAGCAGCCAAGATTGGAGGGGACAGGCGGCCGGGGAGCTGTTTTTT. Residues: CASSQDWRGQAAGELFF.

The chain links TRBV6-5 to TRBJ2-3; 11 bases map to TRBD2. Trimming took 2 bases from V and 3 from J; bases not matched to a gene: 4. Per the germline V gene, CDR1 is MNHEY and CDR2 is SVGAGI. The CDR3 consists of 16 residues. CDR3 nucleotides: TGTGCCAGCAGTTACAATCTAGCGGGGGGTACAGATACGCAGTATTTT. This sequence encodes CASSYNLAGGTDTQYF.

This clonotype was counted only a few times. This rearrangement joins TRBV6-1 to TRBJ1-5; weak D call: TRBD1 (6 bases). The CDR3 spans 13 residues. Germline V CDR1 and CDR2: MNHNS, SASEGT. V lost 6 bases to trimming and J lost 4 bases, with 10 bases between them. CDR3 DNA: TGTGCCAGCAGACAACAGGGAAATCAGCCCCAGCATTTT. Translation: CASRQQGNQPQHF.

The chain carries TRBV20-1 and TRBJ2-3; 16 nucleotides match TRBD2. Trimming took 3 bases from V and 3 from J; bases not matched to a gene: 12. The CDR3 loop spans 19 amino acids. The germline CDR1 and CDR2 sequences are DFQATT and SNEGSKA (reference sequence). In DNA form, the CDR3 reads TGCAGTGCTAGTTCTCTGGGACTAGCGGGGGGGCCAGGGACAGATACGCAGTATTTT. As protein: CSASSLGLAGGPGTDTQYF.

This clonotype ranks as medium-sized (0.01 to 0.1%). The V and J genes are TRBV20-1 and TRBJ1-5, with 9 bases identical to TRBD1. V trimming: 3 bases; J trimming: 6 bases; junction bases outside the gene matches: 12. Germline V gene data show CDR1 as DFQATT and CDR2 as SNEGSKA (reference sequence). The CDR3 length is 16 residues. CDR3 sequence reads: CSASGGQGRSGQPQHF. CDR3 in DNA: TGCAGTGCTAGCGGTGGACAGGGGCGGTCAGGTCAGCCCCAGCATTTT.

Comments on this clonotype: The junction departs from germline at one end; a sequencing error may be responsible. The chain has TRBV6-1 and TRBJ1-5; no definite D call. Germline V gene sequence: CDR1 MNHNS, CDR2 SASEGT. The CDR3 has 13 residues. The CDR3 region is CASTREHNRPQHF. Here the CDR3 DNA reads TGTGCCAGCACCCGGGAGCACAATCGGCCCCAGCATTTT.

This clonotype was counted a few times. The chain couples TRBV7-9 to TRBJ1-1; D unresolved. The CDR3 length is 13 residues. The germline V and J ends were trimmed by 5 bases and 5 bases, with 12 bases remaining between them. Germline V gene data show CDR1 as SEHNR and CDR2 as FQNEAQ (reference sequence). The CDR3 sequence is CASSLDMGTEAFF. CDR3 nucleotide sequence: TGTGCCAGCAGCCTTGACATGGGGACTGAAGCTTTCTTT.

This clonotype was detected a few times. The chain uses TRBV12-3 or TRBV12-4 and TRBJ1-5, with 10 bases aligning to TRBD1. V lost 6 bases, J lost 3 bases, and 5 bases stayed unmatched. CDR3 size: 15 residues. The CDR3 coding sequence is TGTGCCAGCAGGCTAGGGACAGGGGACAATCAGCCCCAGCATTTT. This gives the protein CASRLGTGDNQPQHF.

V gene TRBV20-1 combines with J gene TRBJ2-5, with TRBD1 matching over 10 bases. V shed 5 bases and J 5 bases; nucleotides not matched to a gene: 8. Germline CDR1 is DFQATT and CDR2 is SNEGSKA (reference sequence). The CDR3 has 14 amino acids. CDR3 residues: CSAPDRGLRETQYF. DNA of the CDR3: TGCAGTGCTCCCGACAGGGGGCTGAGGGAGACCCAGTACTTC.

Only a few counts were recorded for this clonotype. The chain is built from TRBV10-3 and TRBJ1-2, with D uncertain. Trimming left V 2 bases short and J 7 bases short, with 8 bases between. CDR1 is ENHRY and CDR2 is SYGVKD in the germline V gene. CDR3 length: 12 residues. CDR3 sequence reads: CAISEMAGGYTF. The CDR3 bases are TGTGCCATCAGTGAGATGGCAGGTGGCTACACCTTC.

The genes are TRBV7-2 and TRBJ2-7, with 8 bases aligning to TRBD2. The germline V gene has CDR1 SGHTA and CDR2 FQGNSA. Trimming took 5 bases from V and 12 from J; bases not matched to a gene: 6. This CDR3 contains 11 residues. DNA for the CDR3: TGTGCCAGCAGCCGGGGGGGACCCAGGTACTTC. This translates into CASSRGGPRYF.

This clonotype was recorded a few times. CDR3 protein: CASSPWDTGELFF. CDR3 DNA: TGTGCCAGCAGCCCGTGGGACACCGGGGAGCTGTTTTTT. The chain combines TRBV6-1 with TRBJ2-2; D is unresolved. Trimming pared 6 bases from V and 3 bases from J, leaving 8 bases between. CDR1 MNHNS and CDR2 SASEGT come from the germline V gene. The CDR3 totals 13 residues.

In this sample, this clonotype is medium-sized. J is TRBJ2-7 and V is TRBV20-1; tentative D call: TRBD2 (6 bases). From germline, CDR1 is DFQATT and CDR2 SNEGSKA (reference sequence). CDR3 size: 14 residues. V was pared by 0 bases and J by 4 bases, with 13 bases between. CDR3: CSARDPAGIYEQYF. The CDR3 DNA sequence: TGCAGTGCTAGAGATCCGGCGGGGATATACGAGCAGTACTTC.

The chain couples TRBV5-6 to TRBJ2-7; no clear D gene. V lost 0 bases and J lost 6, with 10 bases in between. The CDR3 runs 13 residues. Germline V CDR1 and CDR2: SGHDT, YYEEEE. The CDR3 region has the DNA TGTGCCAGCAGCTTGGTTTATGACGGCGAGCAGTACTTC. Protein product: CASSLVYDGEQYF.

In this sample, this clonotype is medium-sized. V and J are TRBV7-3 and TRBJ2-3; 12 bases line up with TRBD2. V was pared by 2 bases and J by 6 bases, with 3 bases of the junction left unmatched. CDR1 and CDR2 from the germline V gene are SGHTA and FQGTGA. The CDR3 contains 15 residues. The CDR3 sequence: CASSLLAGGMDTQYF. The CDR3 bases are TGTGCCAGCAGCTTACTAGCGGGGGGGATGGATACGCAGTATTTT.

On this clonotype itself: The germline gene is not matched at one end of the junction; a read error may be the cause. The rearrangement links TRBV27 to TRBJ2-1; 8 bases map to TRBD2. This CDR3 spans 17 amino acids. CDR1 is MNHEY and CDR2 is SMNVEV in the germline V gene (reference sequence). This CDR3 reads CTSSLGLGGGPINEQFF. In DNA form, the CDR3 reads TGCACCAGCAGTTTAGGATTGGGCGGGGGGCCGATCAATGAGCAGTTCTTC.

V is TRBV7-9 and J is TRBJ1-6, with a tentative D call TRBD1 (5 bases). The CDR3 runs 14 residues. Trimming stripped 3 bases from V and 7 bases from J, with 10 bases between. The germline V gene has CDR1 SEHNR and CDR2 FQNEAQ (reference sequence). The CDR3 sequence: CASSLGRENSPLHF. CDR3 bases: TGTGCCAGCAGCTTGGGCAGGGAGAATTCACCCCTCCACTTT.